The TCR beta chain under discussion was sequenced for a study of cytomegalovirus exposure and HLA in healthy donors. In the study overall: Prior work identified 120 million or so unique TCR beta sequences in some 180 million T cells.

Trimming stripped 2 bases from V and 9 bases from J, with 8 bases between. The length of the CDR3 is 12 residues. Germline assignment: CDR1 LNHDA and CDR2 SQIVND (reference sequence). 13 Jbeta primers and 60 Vbeta primers were used for the PCR. Profiling relied on immunoSEQ multiplex PCR, and the TCRdb table lists in-frame clones only, not all of them. The sample shows around 190,000 clones, roughly 77% of them seen only once. The sequence was collected from a woman aged 50 to 60 in good health and CMV-seronegative. Material for sequencing was PBMCs. The V and J genes are TRBV19 and TRBJ2-1; a possible D gene is TRBD2 (5 bases). The DNA of the CDR3 is TGTGCCAGTAGTATACTCGCGGGTGAGCAGTTCTTC. The encoded protein is CASSILAGEQFF.